Listed below are T cell receptor beta chains from one sample, sequenced in a study of cytomegalovirus exposure and HLA in healthy donors. Libraries were prepared by immunoSEQ multiplex PCR; TCRdb keeps only in-frame clonotypes and omits some of them. Among around 220,000 clones listed, around three quarters were seen once. Source material: PBMCs. The receptors derive from a man aged 40-49 years in good health and CMV-seronegative. CDR3s include the opening cysteine and the closing phenylalanine or tryptophan. Fields, in order: V gene, J gene, CDR3 protein.

V gene: TRBV7-9; J gene: TRBJ1-1; CDR3 protein: CASSLERRLVNTEAFF
V gene: TRBV4-3; J gene: TRBJ2-1; CDR3 protein: CASSQVGGASNEQFF
V gene: TRBV5-1; J gene: TRBJ1-2; CDR3 protein: CASSPEAHSSDYGYTF
V gene: TRBV7-2; J gene: TRBJ1-4; CDR3 protein: CASSLDVSGRGEKLFF
V gene: TRBV19; J gene: TRBJ2-1; CDR3 protein: CASSIDGVASPGKRDSGEQFF
V gene: TRBV10-2; J gene: TRBJ2-7; CDR3 protein: CASSPGLAGGEQYF
V gene: TRBV10-3; J gene: TRBJ2-5; CDR3 protein: CAISKAGEGETQYF
V gene: TRBV11-2; J gene: TRBJ2-7; CDR3 protein: CASSLGSGVYEQYF
V gene: TRBV2; J gene: TRBJ1-2; CDR3 protein: CASREAQGSRDGYTF
V gene: TRBV6-4; J gene: TRBJ2-3; CDR3 protein: CASRREITSTDTQYF
V gene: TRBV7-9; J gene: TRBJ2-3; CDR3 protein: CASSPRQGANPNTQYF
V gene: TRBV6-5; J gene: TRBJ1-2; CDR3 protein: CASSYPSGRAGYGYTF
V gene: TRBV5-1; J gene: TRBJ2-1; CDR3 protein: CASSLGTSGRTNEQFF
V gene: TRBV5-1; J gene: TRBJ2-7; CDR3 protein: CASSLVAGGQGAAEQYF
V gene: TRBV7-2; J gene: TRBJ2-1; CDR3 protein: CASSPDRVGNEQFF
V gene: TRBV7-3; J gene: TRBJ1-2; CDR3 protein: CASSLGATYGYTF
V gene: TRBV2; J gene: TRBJ1-3; CDR3 protein: CASRTGASSGNTIYF
V gene: TRBV6-6; J gene: TRBJ1-6; CDR3 protein: CASSYGAHKPLHF
V gene: TRBV2; J gene: TRBJ1-4; CDR3 protein: CANSGSANEKLFF
V gene: TRBV27; J gene: TRBJ1-1; CDR3 protein: CASRGTDTEAFF
V gene: TRBV25-1; J gene: TRBJ1-1; CDR3 protein: CASSATGRTEAFF
V gene: TRBV27; J gene: TRBJ2-1; CDR3 protein: CASSKELAGRNEQFF
V gene: TRBV6-1; J gene: TRBJ1-2; CDR3 protein: CASSELGINYGYTF
V gene: TRBV6-5; J gene: TRBJ1-1; CDR3 protein: CASSSPGPLEAFF
V gene: TRBV7-9; J gene: TRBJ2-1; CDR3 protein: CASSLLVGNEQFF
V gene: TRBV6-1; J gene: TRBJ1-3; CDR3 protein: CASSEGSFSGNTIYF
V gene: TRBV4-1; J gene: TRBJ2-2; CDR3 protein: CASSQVNTGATGELFF
V gene: TRBV10-3; J gene: TRBJ1-5; CDR3 protein: CAISDPDDSYNQPQHF
V gene: TRBV9; J gene: TRBJ2-7; CDR3 protein: CASSVVEGTGSYEQYF
V gene: TRBV12-5; J gene: TRBJ2-2; CDR3 protein: CASGLVQSGELFF
V gene: TRBV19; J gene: TRBJ2-5; CDR3 protein: CASSNRLVTGQETQYF
V gene: TRBV9; J gene: TRBJ2-1; CDR3 protein: CASSVGSGSHNEQFF
V gene: TRBV18; J gene: TRBJ1-4; CDR3 protein: CASSPGVLNEKLFF
V gene: TRBV5-5; J gene: TRBJ2-7; CDR3 protein: CASSLVLGRDSPYEQYF
V gene: TRBV4-1; J gene: TRBJ2-5; CDR3 protein: CASSRSAGPQETQYF
V gene: TRBV9; J gene: TRBJ2-3; CDR3 protein: CASSFFGGGGTDTQYF
V gene: TRBV6-1; J gene: TRBJ1-6; CDR3 protein: CASSRGGDNSPLHF
V gene: TRBV6-1; J gene: TRBJ1-3; CDR3 protein: CASSEAGRVKAGNTIYF
V gene: TRBV2; J gene: TRBJ2-5; CDR3 protein: CASSSGQLQETQYF
V gene: TRBV5-8; J gene: TRBJ2-1; CDR3 protein: CASSLSGTSGAYNEQFF
V gene: TRBV4-2; J gene: TRBJ2-5; CDR3 protein: CASSQDGTGRLETQYF
V gene: TRBV11-2; J gene: TRBJ2-1; CDR3 protein: CASATTLTGKGFF
V gene: TRBV7-2; J gene: TRBJ1-1; CDR3 protein: CASSLTGRTEAFF
V gene: TRBV25-1; J gene: TRBJ1-1; CDR3 protein: CASSEGGAGLITEAFF
V gene: TRBV29-1; J gene: TRBJ2-3; CDR3 protein: CSVDDTYTDTQYF
V gene: TRBV2; J gene: TRBJ2-5; CDR3 protein: CASSTGTLQETQYF
V gene: TRBV6-6; J gene: TRBJ1-1; CDR3 protein: CASSYSAREAFF
V gene: TRBV6-5; J gene: TRBJ2-1; CDR3 protein: CASSPLVGHLFF
V gene: TRBV11-2; J gene: TRBJ1-5; CDR3 protein: CASSPNRGSQPQHF
V gene: TRBV7-9; J gene: TRBJ2-2; CDR3 protein: CAGQTNTGELFF
V gene: TRBV27; J gene: TRBJ2-5; CDR3 protein: CASSLGTSGQETQYF
V gene: TRBV4-3; J gene: TRBJ2-4; CDR3 protein: CASSQDLASKNIQYF
V gene: TRBV7-8; J gene: TRBJ1-5; CDR3 protein: CASSSDGTGDFPQHF
V gene: TRBV2; J gene: TRBJ1-5; CDR3 protein: CASSQGGNQPQHF
V gene: TRBV9; J gene: TRBJ2-2; CDR3 protein: CASSRILEVTGELFF
V gene: TRBV5-4; J gene: TRBJ1-6; CDR3 protein: CASSGTPYNSPLHF
V gene: TRBV9; J gene: TRBJ1-1; CDR3 protein: CASSVGYGGYNTEAFF